This T cell receptor (beta chain) is drawn from a study of CD8 T cells in Susac syndrome. Reverse transcription of about 0.5 to 1 ug RNA used random hexamers. One entry per CDR3 protein, called by TCRdb with MiXCR from the immunoSEQ multiplex PCR reads. The data show some 68,000 distinct CDR3 sequences, roughly 93% seen once. The CDR3 loop spans 14 amino acids. Trimming shortened V by 7 bases and J by 8 bases, and 20 bases separated the two germline ends. Germline CDR1 reads SGHDN; CDR2 reads FVKESK. The chain employs TRBV14 and TRBJ1-2; D may be TRBD1 (6 bases). Sequencing was done on a sample of CD4+ T cells from PBMCs. This clonotype originated in a human donor with Susac syndrome. CDR3 amino acids: CASIRGGRSVGYTF. Here the CDR3 DNA reads TGTGCCAGCATCCGGGGGGGGCGCTCCGTCGGCTACACCTTC.